This T cell receptor beta chain was identified during a study of cytomegalovirus exposure and HLA in healthy donors. The PCR employed 60 Vbeta primers together with 13 Jbeta primers. Using immunoSEQ multiplex PCR, the repertoire was profiled, and TCRdb retains in-frame clones only, with some absent. The table shows about 130,000 clones, with 75% to 85% occurring only once. Points from the study as a whole: 16,951 TCR beta sequences were associated with HLA alleles at 0.05 false discovery rate in a later analysis.

As concerns this clone: As yet, its antigen is unknown.

The CDR3 loop spans 14 amino acids. V shed 6 bases and J 4 bases; nucleotides not matched to a gene: 7. The germline gives CDR1 MNHEY, CDR2 SMNVEV (reference sequence). The chain joins TRBV27 to TRBJ2-7, with TRBD2 matching 9 bases. What was sequenced was PBMCs. The receptor comes from a male donor in good health and CMV-seropositive. The CDR3 reads CASSLAGEGYEQYF. The CDR3 nucleotides read TGTGCCAGCAGCTTAGCGGGAGAGGGTTACGAGCAGTACTTC.